This entry lists 17 T cell receptor beta chains sequenced from one sample in a study of blood T cell repertoires in COVID-19. Using immunoSEQ multiplex PCR, the repertoire was profiled, and TCRdb retains in-frame clones only, with some absent. The sample lists approximately 180,000 clones, about 85% occurring once. Input material: peripheral blood. The receptor set was obtained from a woman older than 75 with acute or convalescent COVID-19.

The chain uses TRBV19 and TRBJ1-4, with 9 bases that match TRBD1. This CDR3 has 14 amino acids. Germline CDR1 and CDR2: LNHDA and SQIVND (reference sequence). With 8 bases clipped from V and 3 bases from J, the junction kept 4 bases outside the gene matches. The CDR3 coding sequence is TGTGCCAGTGATACAGGGGGCCCTAATGAAAAACTGTTTTTT. Translated: CASDTGGPNEKLFF.

J is TRBJ2-7 and V is TRBV10-3; the match to TRBD2 covers 9 bases. With V trimmed by 2 bases and J by 3 bases, 5 bases remained unmatched. The germline gives CDR1 ENHRY, CDR2 SYGVKD. The CDR3 totals 15 residues. CDR3 bases: TGTGCCATCAGTGAGCCTGGTAGCGGGGGCTACGAGCAGTACTTC. It is translated as CAISEPGSGGYEQYF.

The chain couples TRBV5-1 to TRBJ2-3, with D possibly being TRBD2 (7 bases). The V end lost 7 bases, the J end lost 2 bases, and 17 bases lay between the germline ends. This CDR3 is built from 15 residues. Germline CDR1 and CDR2: SGHRS and YFSETQ. The CDR3 spells CASGGGGHHTDTQYF. CDR3 sequence (DNA): TGCGCCAGCGGAGGGGGGGGCCACCACACAGATACGCAGTATTTT.

This clone was picked up a small number of times. The rearrangement joins TRBV20-1 to TRBJ1-5; possibly TRBD1 for D (5 bases). Per the germline V gene, CDR1 is DFQATT and CDR2 is SNEGSKA (reference sequence). The length of the CDR3 is 14 residues. Trimming cost V 3 bases and J 9 bases, with 18 bases left between them. CDR3 amino acids: CSASLGQGFRPQHF. The DNA of the CDR3 is TGCAGTGCTAGTTTAGGGCAGGGTTTCAGGCCCCAGCATTTT.

This clone has just a few counts. The V and J genes are TRBV9 and TRBJ2-3; 10 nucleotides line up with TRBD2. The CDR3 extends over 16 amino acids. Germline loops: CDR1 SGDLS, CDR2 YYNGEE. After removal of 3 bases from V and 2 bases from J, the junction contained 6 bases not matched to a gene. DNA for the CDR3: TGTGCCAGCAGCGCCCAAGCGGGGGGGAACACAGATACGCAGTATTTT. The encoded protein is CASSAQAGGNTDTQYF.

In regard to this clone: The same CDR3 arises from other DNA sequences in this sample as well. The chain recombines TRBV18 with TRBJ1-5; TRBD1 matches at 7 bases. Germline V gene data show CDR1 as KGHSH and CDR2 as LQKENI. Losses at the gene ends were 3 bases for V and 6 bases for J; bases not matched to a gene: 2. The CDR3 is 13 amino acids. This chain's CDR3 is CASSPPGGQPQHF. CDR3 nucleotides: TGTGCCAGCTCACCCCCAGGGGGTCAGCCCCAGCATTTT. Together with reference TRBV18 and TRBJ1-5, the CDR3 gives the full variable domain: NAGVMQNPRHLVRRRGQEARLRCSPMKGHSHVYWYRQLPEEGLKFMVYLQKENIIDESGMPKERFSAEFPKEGPSILRIQQVVRGDSAAYFCASSPPGGQPQHFGDGTRLSIL.

This chain links TRBV29-1 with TRBJ2-6; 8 bases map to TRBD2. Per the germline V gene, CDR1 is SQVTM and CDR2 is ANQGSEA. The CDR3 is 16 residues long. The V gene end was trimmed by 6 bases and the J gene end by 0 bases; junction bases not matched to a gene: 7. The CDR3 DNA sequence: TGCAGCGTGAGAGCGGGGGCAACCTCTGGGGCCAACGTCCTGACTTTC. Its translation: CSVRAGATSGANVLTF.

V and J are TRBV25-1 and TRBJ2-5, with D possibly TRBD1 on 5 matching bases. Germline assignment: CDR1 MGHDK and CDR2 SYGVNS. The CDR3 is 15 residues long. The V and J ends lost 0 bases and 5 bases respectively, with 13 bases between them. In nucleotides, the CDR3 is TGTGCCAGCAGTGAATATTTAGGGGATACCGAGACCCAGTACTTC. Protein product: CASSEYLGDTETQYF. Filled out from reference TRBV25-1 and TRBJ2-5, the complete variable domain reads EADIYQTPRYLVIGTGKKITLECSQTMGHDKMYWYQQDPGMELHLIHYSYGVNSTEKGDLSSESTVSRIRTEHFPLTLESARPSHTSQYLCASSEYLGDTETQYFGPGTRLLVL.

The chain couples TRBV9 to TRBJ1-5, with D possibly matching TRBD1 (5 bases). The germline V and J ends were trimmed by 4 bases and 3 bases, with 17 bases remaining between them. Germline CDR1 and CDR2: SGDLS and YYNGEE. The CDR3 has 16 residues. CDR3 protein: CASSPGTPTLNQPQHF. The CDR3 DNA sequence: TGTGCCAGCAGCCCCGGGACTCCTACTCTCAATCAGCCCCAGCATTTT.

The chain uses TRBV10-3 and TRBJ2-7; 10 nucleotides line up with TRBD2. Germline CDR1 ENHRY, CDR2 SYGVKD. This CDR3 spans 15 amino acids. The ends lost 4 bases at V and 2 bases at J; junction bases unmatched: 5. CDR3 in DNA: TGTGCCATCAGTGGAGGACTAGCGGAGACCTACGAGCAGTACTTC. Amino acids: CAISGGLAETYEQYF.

This chain uses TRBV6-5 with TRBJ1-3, with TRBD1 identical over 7 bases. Per germline, CDR1 MNHEY and CDR2 SVGAGI. The trim removed 7 bases at V and 4 bases at J, leaving 7 bases unmatched. The length of the CDR3 is 14 residues. CDR3 in DNA: TGTGCCAGCAAATACAGGGGTCGGGGAAACACCATATATTTT. This sequence encodes CASKYRGRGNTIYF.

The chain links TRBV6-2 or TRBV6-3 to TRBJ2-1, with 10 bases that match TRBD2. Germline V gene lookup returns CDR1 MNHEY and CDR2 SVGEGT. The J segment lost 5 bases and the V segment lost 2 bases, leaving 12 bases of the junction unmatched. The CDR3 is 18 amino acids. The CDR3 bases are TGTGCCAGCAGTTACCCGCCAAACCTAGCGGGGGTCGACAATGAGCAGTTCTTC. It encodes CASSYPPNLAGVDNEQFF.

The chain uses TRBV6-5 and TRBJ2-2; no clear D. CDR3 length: 15 residues. V was trimmed by 2 bases and J by 2 bases, leaving 9 bases between them. Germline assignment: CDR1 MNHEY and CDR2 SVGAGI. DNA of the CDR3: TGTGCCAGCAGTTACGAACTACCCAACACCGGGGAGCTGTTTTTT. It translates to CASSYELPNTGELFF.

The chain joins TRBV19 to TRBJ1-6; no firm D call. CDR1 LNHDA and CDR2 SQIVND come from the germline V gene (reference sequence). With 5 bases removed from V and 6 bases from J, the gap between germline ends came to 11 bases. The CDR3 runs to 14 residues. The CDR3 loop reads CASSGQVSNSPLHF. DNA for the CDR3: TGTGCCAGTAGTGGGCAGGTATCTAATTCACCCCTCCACTTT.

This chain uses TRBV6-6 with TRBJ1-4; 7 positions match TRBD1. The CDR3 consists of 14 residues. Germline CDR1 is MNHNY and CDR2 is SVGAGI (reference sequence). The ends lost 4 bases at V and 9 bases at J; junction bases unmatched: 8. CDR3: CASSFRDRTKKLFF. CDR3 coding DNA: TGTGCCAGCAGTTTTAGGGACAGAACTAAAAAACTGTTTTTT.

V and J are TRBV19 and TRBJ2-7, with 10 bases identical to TRBD1. The V gene's germline CDR1 is LNHDA and CDR2 SQIVND (reference sequence). V lost 4 bases, J lost 6 bases, and 6 bases stayed unmatched. CDR3 length equals 14 residues. This CDR3 is CASSTRQGAGEQYF. CDR3 coding DNA: TGTGCCAGTAGTACCCGACAGGGGGCCGGCGAGCAGTACTTC.

This chain uses TRBV5-5 with TRBJ2-5, with D possibly TRBD2 on 6 matching bases. CDR3 length equals 15 residues. The V end was cut by 4 bases, the J end by 5 bases, with 18 bases between. Germline loops: CDR1 SGHKS, CDR2 YYEKEE (reference sequence). The CDR3 spells CASSPGATSYETQYF. The CDR3 DNA reads as TGTGCCAGCAGCCCTGGGGCCACTAGCTACGAGACCCAGTACTTC.